This TCR beta chain emerged from a study of blood T cell repertoires in COVID-19. CDR1 and CDR2 from the germline V gene are DFQATT and SNEGSKA (reference sequence). V dropped 3 bases and J dropped 3 bases, with 22 bases sitting between them. The CDR3 length is 17 residues. Sequencing was performed with immunoSEQ multiplex PCR; in TCRdb, only in-frame clones are kept and a portion is missing. The table has a few hundred thousand clones, 75% to 90% seen once. The receptor comes from a man aged 35-49 years who had recovered from COVID-19. The genes are TRBV20-1 and TRBJ2-3, with D maybe TRBD2 (5 bases). Sequencing was carried out using PBMCs or T cells enriched from blood (not recorded which). Written as DNA, the CDR3 is TGCAGTGCTAGTAGGTCGGGAAGCACTACATCGACAGATACGCAGTATTTT. Amino acid sequence: CSASRSGSTTSTDTQYF.